A selection of T cell receptor beta chains follows, all from one sample in a study of T-cell reconstitution after alpha-beta-depleted transplantation in children. TCRdb reprocessed the PCR reads via MiXCR and lists one record per CDR3 protein. The sample lists about 350,000 distinct CDR3 sequences, 13% occurring once. Sequenced material: PBMCs, taken from the stem cell graft. The source is a human donor who donated a stem cell graft to a child with Fanconi anemia. Both conserved end residues are trimmed from each CDR3. The D gene is left open where the match is weak.

J gene: TRBJ2-2; V gene: TRBV20-1; D gene: .; CDR3 protein: SARELAGTGELF
J gene: TRBJ2-6; V gene: TRBV10-3; D gene: .; CDR3 protein: ASRDLKTGANVLT
J gene: TRBJ1-1; V gene: TRBV6-1; D gene: .; CDR3 protein: ASSITQNTEAF
J gene: TRBJ2-5; V gene: TRBV7-7; D gene: .; CDR3 protein: ASSLAVSGWETQY
J gene: TRBJ2-3; V gene: TRBV5-1; D gene: .; CDR3 protein: ASSFRGPGGPMDTQY
J gene: TRBJ2-1; V gene: TRBV5-5; D gene: .; CDR3 protein: ASSSHPSSYNEQF
J gene: TRBJ1-1; V gene: TRBV5-6; D gene: .; CDR3 protein: ASSGGDTEAF
J gene: TRBJ1-5; V gene: TRBV7-8; D gene: TRBD1; CDR3 protein: ASSQQGAEISRNQPQH
J gene: TRBJ2-1; V gene: TRBV29-1; D gene: .; CDR3 protein: SVEDLDSNEQF
J gene: TRBJ2-2; V gene: TRBV25-1; D gene: .; CDR3 protein: ASSEWGEGELF
J gene: TRBJ1-5; V gene: TRBV5-5; D gene: .; CDR3 protein: ASSQGSSFGNQPQH
J gene: TRBJ2-1; V gene: TRBV25-1; D gene: TRBD2; CDR3 protein: ASSEIGSGGNEQF
J gene: TRBJ2-4; V gene: TRBV7-9; D gene: .; CDR3 protein: ASSPDVYIQY
J gene: TRBJ2-3; V gene: TRBV19; D gene: TRBD2; CDR3 protein: ASSIFTSGPDTQY
J gene: TRBJ2-3; V gene: TRBV3-1; D gene: TRBD1; CDR3 protein: ASSSRDSNTDTQY
J gene: TRBJ1-6; V gene: TRBV10-3; D gene: TRBD1; CDR3 protein: AISATGGNSPLH
J gene: TRBJ2-1; V gene: TRBV28; D gene: .; CDR3 protein: ASKPHSYNEQF
J gene: TRBJ1-2; V gene: TRBV4-3; D gene: TRBD1; CDR3 protein: ASSPELPTGNYGYT
J gene: TRBJ1-1; V gene: TRBV30; D gene: .; CDR3 protein: AWRIWKEDTEAF
J gene: TRBJ2-1; V gene: TRBV5-1; D gene: TRBD1; CDR3 protein: ASSLMGQGTVYNEQF
J gene: TRBJ2-4; V gene: TRBV4-1; D gene: .; CDR3 protein: ASSYREQGTKNIQY
J gene: TRBJ1-4; V gene: TRBV5-6; D gene: .; CDR3 protein: ASSLRRGRREEKLF
J gene: TRBJ2-3; V gene: TRBV5-1; D gene: TRBD2; CDR3 protein: ASSLQAGGTDTQY
J gene: TRBJ1-1; V gene: TRBV12-3/TRBV12-4; D gene: TRBD1; CDR3 protein: ASSLRTGGKAF
J gene: TRBJ2-1; V gene: TRBV6-2/TRBV6-3; D gene: TRBD2; CDR3 protein: ASSYGAGGFYNEQF
J gene: TRBJ1-2; V gene: TRBV9; D gene: TRBD1; CDR3 protein: ASSPGGAGFYGYT
J gene: TRBJ1-1; V gene: TRBV12-3/TRBV12-4; D gene: .; CDR3 protein: ASSLRYSLVWTQNTEAF
J gene: TRBJ2-5; V gene: TRBV11-2; D gene: .; CDR3 protein: ASSFPFGGLETQY
J gene: TRBJ2-5; V gene: TRBV6-1; D gene: TRBD2; CDR3 protein: ASSPSQRGIGETQY
J gene: TRBJ2-2; V gene: TRBV7-6; D gene: TRBD1; CDR3 protein: ASSLAWTGEGELF
J gene: TRBJ1-1; V gene: TRBV12-3/TRBV12-4; D gene: TRBD1; CDR3 protein: ASRLRQGWNTEAF
J gene: TRBJ2-1; V gene: TRBV2; D gene: .; CDR3 protein: ASSERTWNNEQF
J gene: TRBJ2-2; V gene: TRBV5-1; D gene: TRBD2; CDR3 protein: ASSLREGNTGELF
J gene: TRBJ1-2; V gene: TRBV5-1; D gene: TRBD1; CDR3 protein: ASSLEGQGGYGYT
J gene: TRBJ1-4; V gene: TRBV4-3; D gene: .; CDR3 protein: ASSPDDRLDEKLF
J gene: TRBJ1-5; V gene: TRBV28; D gene: .; CDR3 protein: ASSLGTTNQPQH
J gene: TRBJ2-7; V gene: TRBV29-1; D gene: TRBD1; CDR3 protein: SALDRGLNEQY
J gene: TRBJ2-5; V gene: TRBV12-3/TRBV12-4; D gene: .; CDR3 protein: ASSLLGAETQY
J gene: TRBJ2-1; V gene: TRBV7-3; D gene: .; CDR3 protein: ASSFNIGTPSDEQF
J gene: TRBJ1-3; V gene: TRBV27; D gene: .; CDR3 protein: ASALGGTAGNTIY
J gene: TRBJ2-4; V gene: TRBV18; D gene: TRBD1; CDR3 protein: ASSQQGDIQY